A selection of T cell receptor beta chains follows, all from one sample in a study of technical replicates of blood from four donors. Clones were sequenced by immunoSEQ multiplex PCR, and TCRdb holds only the in-frame ones, with some missing. The sample comprises around 93,000 clones, about 95% of which are singletons, and 0.25% to 0.35% rests with the top ten. The sequenced material came from T cells isolated from PBMCs. The source is a human donor in good health. Each CDR3 is given with its conserved first and last residue. The D gene is left open where the match is weak. Clone size appears in some rows only: once, few, many, or a class for an expanded clone.

abundance | j_gene | d_gene | v_gene | CDR3nt | CDR3aa
. | TRBJ2-7 | . | TRBV5-1 | TGCGCCAGCAGCTTTGGGGCCTCCTACGAGCAGTACTTC | CASSFGASYEQYF
. | TRBJ1-5 | TRBD1 | TRBV12-5 | TGTGCTAGTGGTTTCAATCTCGGGACAGGTGCCTCGTGGCCCCAGCATTTT | CASGFNLGTGASWPQHF
. | TRBJ2-1 | TRBD2 | TRBV25-1 | TGTGCCACCGCTTGGGCTAGCGGAAGGGATGAGCAGTTCTTC | CATAWASGRDEQFF
. | TRBJ2-7 | . | TRBV29-1 | TGCAGCGTTGAGGGGCTCTACGAGCAGTACTTC | CSVEGLYEQYF
. | TRBJ2-2 | TRBD1 | TRBV27 | TGTGCCAGCAGTTTTCGGACAGGGAACACCGGGGAGCTGTTTTTT | CASSFRTGNTGELFF
. | TRBJ1-2 | TRBD1 | TRBV9 | TGTGCCAGCAGCGTAGAGAGACAGGGGGCGAACTATGGCTACACCTTC | CASSVERQGANYGYTF
. | TRBJ1-2 | . | TRBV5-6 | TGTGCCAGCAGCCCGGGTCAAGTAGCTAACTATGGCTACACCTTC | CASSPGQVANYGYTF
. | TRBJ2-3 | TRBD2 | TRBV7-2 | TGTGCCAGCAGCTTAGGGGGTAGCGGGAGGGATACGCAGTATTTT | CASSLGGSGRDTQYF
. | TRBJ2-7 | . | TRBV27 | TGTGCCAGCAGTTTAAGAGTGGCGGCTACCTACGAGCAGTACTTC | CASSLRVAATYEQYF
once | TRBJ1-5 | TRBD1 | TRBV6-1 | TGTGCCAGCAGTTGGCAGGGGGCCAATCAGCCCCAGCATTTT | CASSWQGANQPQHF
. | TRBJ2-7 | . | TRBV14 | TGTGCCAGCAGCCAAGCACTAGGGAACTACGAGCAGTACTTC | CASSQALGNYEQYF